The rows below give T cell receptor beta chains drawn from one sample of a study of blood T cell repertoires in COVID-19. Some clones are missing from TCRdb's copy, which holds only in-frame ones; the method was immunoSEQ multiplex PCR. The sample yields 95,000 or so clones, around 79% seen once. The specimen sequenced was peripheral blood. These receptors all stem from an elderly woman with active or convalescent COVID-19. Each CDR3 is given with its conserved first and last residue. The D gene is left open where the match is weak. Clone size appears in some rows only: once, few, many, or a class for an expanded clone.

d_call	clone_size	j_call	v_call	cdr3_nt	cdr3_aa
-	-	TRBJ1-3	TRBV9	TGTGCCAGCAGCGTAAATGAGAACTCTGGAAACACCATATATTTT	CASSVNENSGNTIYF
TRBD1	-	TRBJ1-2	TRBV20-1	TGCAGTGCCGACAGGGGGTCTGGTTACACCTTC	CSADRGSGYTF
TRBD2	-	TRBJ2-2	TRBV5-6	TGTGCCAGCAGCTTGGTGGGACTAGTGGGCACCGGGGAGCTGTTTTTT	CASSLVGLVGTGELFF
-	once	TRBJ2-7	TRBV7-8	TGTGCCAGCAGCTTAGTCCGGGATACCTACGAGCAGTACTTC	CASSLVRDTYEQYF
-	-	TRBJ1-5	TRBV28	TGTGCCAGCATGACCGGACAGAGTAGCAATCAGCCCCAGCATTTT	CASMTGQSSNQPQHF
TRBD2	-	TRBJ2-3	TRBV18	TGTGCCAGCTCAGTCGGGGGGACAGATACGCAGTATTTT	CASSVGGTDTQYF
TRBD2	-	TRBJ2-7	TRBV3-1/TRBV3-2	TGTGCCAGAAAGGGCGGGAGTACCTACGAGCAGTACTTC	CARKGGSTYEQYF
-	-	TRBJ2-7	TRBV28	TGTGCCAGCAGAGCGGGCGCCTACGAGCAGTACTTC	CASRAGAYEQYF
-	few	TRBJ2-3	TRBV4-3	TGCGCCAGCAGCCAAGATATCCTTCTTGGGTCAGGTAGCACAGATACGCAGTATTTT	CASSQDILLGSGSTDTQYF
-	-	TRBJ2-5	TRBV19	TGTGCCAGTAGTCCATGGGCAGGGGATGCAGAGACCCAGTACTTC	CASSPWAGDAETQYF
-	-	TRBJ2-6	TRBV18	TGTGCCAGCTCACAGACAGCATTTGACTCTGGGGCCAACGTCCTGACTTTC	CASSQTAFDSGANVLTF
-	-	TRBJ1-1	TRBV7-3	TGTGCCAGCAGCTACCAGGTGAACACTGAAGCTTTCTTT	CASSYQVNTEAFF
-	-	TRBJ2-7	TRBV9	TGTGCCAGCAGCGTAGAGCCCCGGTACGAGCAGTACTTC	CASSVEPRYEQYF
TRBD1	-	TRBJ2-1	TRBV7-9	TGTGCCAGCAGCTCCACAGGGGTTTACAATGAGCAGTTCTTC	CASSSTGVYNEQFF
-	few	TRBJ1-5	TRBV19	TGTGCCAGTAGTGGCGACGGGAGAAATCAGCCCCAGCATTTT	CASSGDGRNQPQHF
-	-	TRBJ1-1	TRBV5-5	TGTGCCAGCAGCTCTCTGACAGGTGGCGCTGAAGCTTTCTTT	CASSSLTGGAEAFF
-	-	TRBJ1-2	TRBV12-3/TRBV12-4	TGTGCCAGCAACCTGGGGCGGTCCTATGGCTACACCTTC	CASNLGRSYGYTF
-	-	TRBJ2-1	TRBV27	TGTGCCAGCAGGTTGAGCTCCTACAATGAGCAGTTCTTC	CASRLSSYNEQFF
TRBD1	-	TRBJ1-6	TRBV19	TGTGCCAGTACCCTCACAGGGGTTAGTTCACCCCTCCACTTT	CASTLTGVSSPLHF
TRBD1	-	TRBJ2-2	TRBV19	TGTGCCAGTAGTAGACTTCCGGACAGGGGGCCGGGTACCGGGGAGCTGTTTTTT	CASSRLPDRGPGTGELFF
-	few	TRBJ2-1	TRBV28	TGTGCCAGCAGTTTATTTCGCAATGAGCAGTTCTTC	CASSLFRNEQFF
-	-	TRBJ2-3	TRBV7-6	TGTGCCAGCAGGAACACAGGGAGTACGCAGTATTTT	CASRNTGSTQYF
-	-	TRBJ2-2	TRBV2	TGTGCCAGCAGTGAAATCGGGAGTGGCGGGGAGCTGTTTTTT	CASSEIGSGGELFF
TRBD2	-	TRBJ2-3	TRBV10-3	TGTGCCATCAGTGTACTAGCGGCACTAAGCACAGATACGCAGTATTTT	CAISVLAALSTDTQYF
TRBD1	-	TRBJ1-2	TRBV6-1	TGTGCCAGCAGTGAAGGTAGAGGGACAGCCCATGGCTACACCTTC	CASSEGRGTAHGYTF
TRBD2	-	TRBJ2-5	TRBV18	TGTGCCAGCTCACTGACCAGCGGGAGGGCCATGGAGACCCAGTACTTC	CASSLTSGRAMETQYF
-	few	TRBJ1-6	TRBV30	TGTGCCTGGTCGAGGGCCAGCCTCTCCTATAATTCACCCCTCCACTTT	CAWSRASLSYNSPLHF
-	-	TRBJ2-7	TRBV7-2	TGTGCCAGCAGCTTAGGTCGGGGGGCCAGGGACGAGCAGTACTTC	CASSLGRGARDEQYF
-	-	TRBJ2-5	TRBV28	TGTGCCAGCAAACCCAGAAGGCCCGCGCGGGAGACCCAGTACTTC	CASKPRRPARETQYF
TRBD1	-	TRBJ1-5	TRBV7-2	TGTGCCAGCAGCTTCAGGCCGACAGGGGGCGCTCAGCCCCAGCATTTT	CASSFRPTGGAQPQHF
-	-	TRBJ1-5	TRBV19	TGTGCCAGTAGTAAGGAGTCGGGAACCAATCAGCCCCAGCATTTT	CASSKESGTNQPQHF
-	-	TRBJ2-5	TRBV11-2	TGTGCCAGCAGCCGGTGGAGTAAGGCCCAGTACTTC	CASSRWSKAQYF
-	-	TRBJ2-1	TRBV6-5	TGTGCCAGCAGCGGCGCAACAGCCACTGGGTATGAGCAGTTCTTC	CASSGATATGYEQFF
-	-	TRBJ1-2	TRBV2	TGTGCCAGCAGCTCCGGTGAGGACTATGGCTACACCTTC	CASSSGEDYGYTF
-	-	TRBJ1-5	TRBV19	TGTGCCAGTACAGGTAGCAGGGGCCGCTTCAATCAGCCCCAGCATTTT	CASTGSRGRFNQPQHF